The clone carrying this T cell receptor beta chain was seen a single time. Participants came from about 23 US areas, aged roughly 18 to 89 years. Cohort 3 donors counted as recovered after two negative PCRs, clearance, or resolved symptoms. This specimen belongs to a study of blood T cell repertoires in COVID-19. Study-level background: T cells, B-cell-depleted T cells, or PBMCs supplied cDNA or gDNA.

The repertoire was sequenced with immunoSEQ multiplex PCR; TCRdb's copy has only in-frame clones and lacks some. The sample yields roughly 250,000 clones, around 91% seen once. Trimming at V came to 4 bases and at J to 2 bases, leaving 6 bases not matched to a gene. The CDR3 loop spans 15 amino acids. In germline, CDR1 is MGHRA, CDR2 YSYEKL. The clonotype comes from a woman aged 18-29 years who had recovered from COVID-19. Specimen: PBMCs or T cells enriched from blood (not recorded which). The chain links TRBV4-1 to TRBJ2-3; 7 nucleotides agree with TRBD2. CDR3: CASSPAGPLTDTQYF. The CDR3, as DNA: TGCGCCAGCAGCCCAGCGGGACCCCTCACAGATACGCAGTATTTT.